This section outlines one T cell receptor (beta chain) sequence together with its context. Its antigen is currently unknown. Prepared TCR beta cDNA libraries contained unique molecular identifiers. Using its own MiXCR run on the PCR reads, TCRdb lists one record per CDR3 protein. The data hold a few hundred thousand distinct CDR3 sequences, with 35% to 40% observed a single time. The data derive from a study of post-analysis software for immune sequencing data. Overall study results and limits: Significantly lower normalized Chao1 diversity was seen in multiple sclerosis patients than in controls. Relative to controls, patients had roughly five TRBV segments at higher frequency, with TRBV5-6, TRBV5-1 and TRBV20-1 among these.

Trimming removed 5 bases from V and 6 bases from J, with 14 bases in between. Germline values: CDR1 SGHTA, CDR2 FQGNSA. CDR3 length: 14 residues. This rearrangement joins TRBV7-2 to TRBJ2-1, with D possibly TRBD1 on 6 matching bases. This receptor was identified in a girl aged 5-17 years with multiple sclerosis. The specimen sequenced was blood. In nucleotides, the CDR3 is TGTGCCAGCAGCCCAATGAGGACAGTCAATGAGCAGTTCTTC. This translates into CASSPMRTVNEQFF.